One sample yielded the 24 T cell receptor beta chains listed below, sequenced in a study of T cell responses to AZD1222 COVID-19 vaccine. Libraries were prepared by immunoSEQ multiplex PCR; TCRdb keeps only in-frame clonotypes and omits some of them. Of about 92,000 clones detected, 80% to 90% appear once; the ten largest clones hold 10%. The sequences come from peripheral blood, collected on day 0 of AZD1222 vaccination. These receptors came from an adult in good health.

The V call is TRBV30, the J call TRBJ1-2; no definite D call. Trimming cost V 0 bases and J 9 bases, with 11 bases left between them. This CDR3 is 12 amino acids long. From germline, CDR1 is GTSNPN and CDR2 SVGIG (reference sequence). Here the CDR3 reads CAWSVQLASYTF. In DNA form, the CDR3 reads TGTGCCTGGAGTGTACAGCTGGCGAGCTACACCTTC.

The genes are TRBV5-6 and TRBJ1-2, with D possibly being TRBD1 (6 bases). Germline loops: CDR1 SGHDT, CDR2 YYEEEE. CDR3 size: 14 residues. V shed 4 bases and J shed 5 bases, with 15 bases lying between them. The chain's CDR3 is CASSGPTGEYGYTF. CDR3 bases: TGTGCCAGCAGCGGCCCGACAGGCGAATATGGCTACACCTTC. Filled out from reference TRBV5-6 and TRBJ1-2, the complete variable domain reads DAGVTQSPTHLIKTRGQQVTLRCSPKSGHDTVSWYQQALGQGPQFIFQYYEEEERQRGNFPDRFSGHQFPNYSSELNVNALLLGDSALYLCASSGPTGEYGYTFGSGTRLTVV.

The chain is built from TRBV28 and TRBJ1-3, with TRBD1 identical over 10 bases. V dropped 6 bases and J dropped 7; count of bases not matched to a gene: 3. The CDR3 is made up of 13 amino acids. Germline V gene data show CDR1 as MDHEN and CDR2 as SYDVKM. CDR3 coding DNA: TGTGCCAGCAGGGTGGGACAGGGGAACACCATATATTTT. This gives the protein CASRVGQGNTIYF.

This clone was seen once. The chain recombines TRBV5-1 with TRBJ2-7; either TRBD1 or TRBD2 may fit D (5 bases each). Germline V gene lookup returns CDR1 SGHRS and CDR2 YFSETQ. With 4 bases removed from V and 3 bases from J, the gap between germline ends came to 17 bases. CDR3 size: 15 residues. CDR3: CASSRDGTGGYEQYF. The DNA of the CDR3 is TGCGCCAGCAGCAGGGACGGAACGGGTGGCTACGAGCAGTACTTC.

The sample holds a few counts of this clone. CDR3 in DNA: TGTGCCAGCAGTGTAGGTATAGGGAACACTGAAGCTTTCTTT. The encoded protein is CASSVGIGNTEAFF. V and J are TRBV25-1 and TRBJ1-1; no reliable D call. In germline, CDR1 is MGHDK, CDR2 SYGVNS. This CDR3 region has 14 residues. V was pared by 4 bases and J by 1 base, with 10 bases between. Based on the CDR3 plus reference TRBV25-1 and TRBJ1-1, the full variable domain is EADIYQTPRYLVIGTGKKITLECSQTMGHDKMYWYQQDPGMELHLIHYSYGVNSTEKGDLSSESTVSRIRTEHFPLTLESARPSHTSQYLCASSVGIGNTEAFFGQGTRLTVV.

This chain joins TRBV3-1 (or the pseudogene TRBV3-2) and TRBJ2-3; 15 bases match TRBD2. This CDR3 region has 17 residues. Looked up from germline, CDR1 is LGHDT and CDR2 is YNNKEL (reference sequence). The junction had 4 bases not matched to a gene; V was cut back by 5 bases and J by 1 base. The CDR3 nucleotides are TGTGCCAGCAGCACCCGGACTAGCGGGAGGGGCACAGATACGCAGTATTTT. Translated: CASSTRTSGRGTDTQYF.

The V call is TRBV19, the J call TRBJ1-5; D unclear. The ends were cut back, 3 bases at V and 4 bases at J, with 13 bases in the middle. The CDR3 has 15 residues. Germline CDR1 and CDR2: LNHDA and SQIVND (reference sequence). Written as DNA, the CDR3 is TGTGCCAGTAGTATTCCCGGAGCGCTTAATCAGCCCCAGCATTTT. Its translation: CASSIPGALNQPQHF.

The chain is built from TRBV4-2 and TRBJ2-5; D may be TRBD2 (6 bases). The CDR3 length is 13 residues. Between the trimmed V and J ends, which lost 1 base and 5 bases, there was a span of 8 bases. Germline assignment: CDR1 LGHNA and CDR2 YNFKEQ. The CDR3 loop reads CASSQGREETQYF. CDR3 nucleotides: TGTGCCAGCAGCCAAGGTCGGGAGGAGACCCAGTACTTC.

This clone was counted a single time. The chain combines TRBV7-2 with TRBJ2-1, with TRBD2 matching over 8 bases. The CDR3 is 17 residues long. Trimming took 5 bases from V and 4 from J; bases not matched to a gene: 13. CDR1 is SGHTA and CDR2 is FQGNSA in the germline V gene. CDR3: CASSTLTVLAEYNEQFF. CDR3 sequence (DNA): TGTGCCAGCAGCACCCTTACCGTACTAGCGGAGTACAATGAGCAGTTCTTC.

This clone was seen once. This chain connects TRBV7-2 to TRBJ1-2; no definite D call. Germline V gene lookup returns CDR1 SGHTA and CDR2 FQGNSA. The CDR3 has 13 residues. V was shortened by 3 bases and J by 2 bases, with 7 bases between the two germline ends. The CDR3 DNA follows: TGTGCCAGCAGCTTTGGACGGAACTATGGCTACACCTTC. This codes for CASSFGRNYGYTF.

The chain uses TRBV29-1 and TRBJ1-1, with D hard to call. V was clipped by 3 bases and J by 4 bases, with 12 bases between them. CDR3 length: 13 residues. Germline V gene data show CDR1 as SQVTM and CDR2 as ANQGSEA. Here the CDR3 DNA reads TGCAGCGTTGACCGGGTCTGGGGCACTGAAGCTTTCTTT. Translation gives CSVDRVWGTEAFF.

V usage is TRBV7-9 and J usage is TRBJ1-2; D is ambiguous. V was clipped by 0 bases and J by 3 bases, with 5 bases between them. Germline V lookup: CDR1 SEHNR, CDR2 FQNEAQ (reference sequence). There are 13 residues in the CDR3. The CDR3 spells CASSLAEDYGYTF. CDR3 coding DNA: TGTGCCAGCAGCTTAGCGGAGGACTATGGCTACACCTTC.

The chain employs TRBV7-2 and TRBJ1-2; the match to TRBD1 covers 9 bases. The CDR3 covers 15 residues. Trimming cost V 1 base and J 7 bases; bases outside gene matches: 7. CDR1 is SGHTA, CDR2 FQGNSA, per germline. The DNA of the CDR3 is TGTGCCAGCAGCTTAGTAGAACAGGGGGCCGTTGGCTACACCTTC. Its translation: CASSLVEQGAVGYTF. Looking up the rest from reference TRBV7-2 and TRBJ1-2 gives the full variable domain: GAGVSQSPSNKVTEKGKDVELRCDPISGHTALYWYRQSLGQGLEFLIYFQGNSAPDKSGLPSDRFSAERTGGSVSTLTIQRTQQEDSAVYLCASSLVEQGAVGYTFGSGTRLTVV.

The J gene is TRBJ1-1, the V gene TRBV7-2; 8 nucleotides match TRBD1. The CDR3 is 17 amino acids. Germline trimming cut 5 bases from V and 0 bases from J; bases unmatched to any gene: 11. The germline gives CDR1 SGHTA, CDR2 FQGNSA. CDR3 sequence reads: CASSPRGRGRMNTEAFF. DNA of the CDR3: TGTGCCAGCAGCCCCAGGGGCAGGGGGCGAATGAACACTGAAGCTTTCTTT.

J is TRBJ2-7 and V is TRBV28; 11 nucleotides line up with TRBD1. The CDR3 is 15 residues long. Germline V gene lookup returns CDR1 MDHEN and CDR2 SYDVKM. Unmatched junction bases numbered 8, after V lost 6 bases and J lost 4 bases. The CDR3 protein is CASSRRTGGHYEQYF. The CDR3 DNA reads as TGTGCCAGCAGCCGACGGACAGGGGGCCATTACGAGCAGTACTTC.

The chain recombines TRBV3-1 (or the pseudogene TRBV3-2) with TRBJ1-2; D unclear. The ends were cut back, 0 bases at V and 7 bases at J, with 9 bases in the middle. The CDR3 runs 13 residues. Germline V lookup: CDR1 LGHDT, CDR2 YNNKEL (reference sequence). For the CDR3, the DNA is TGTGCCAGCAGCCAAGATCGTCGGCGTGGCTACACCTTC. It is translated as CASSQDRRRGYTF.

V is TRBV7-2 and J is TRBJ1-2; D might be TRBD1 (5 bases). This CDR3 region has 14 residues. V was pared by 2 bases and J by 2 bases, with 9 bases between. Germline CDR1 is SGHTA and CDR2 is FQGNSA. Written as DNA, the CDR3 is TGTGCCAGCAGCTTACGCTGGGGCAACTATGGCTACACCTTC. Translation gives CASSLRWGNYGYTF.

V is TRBV6-5 and J is TRBJ2-5, with D unresolved. The V end lost 6 bases, the J end lost 2 bases, and 4 bases lay between the germline ends. CDR1 MNHEY and CDR2 SVGAGI come from the germline V gene. There are 11 residues in the CDR3. The CDR3 loop is CASRGQETQYF. The DNA of the CDR3 is TGTGCCAGCAGGGGTCAAGAGACCCAGTACTTC.

This clone showed up just once. The CDR3 here is CASKNYMVNEQYF. The DNA for the CDR3 is TGTGCCAGCAAAAATTATATGGTGAACGAGCAGTACTTC. The chain employs TRBV2 and TRBJ2-7, with D hard to call. The V end was cut by 7 bases, the J end by 5 bases, with 15 bases between. In germline, CDR1 is SNHLY, CDR2 FYNNEI. The CDR3 is 13 residues long.

This clone was seen just once. The V gene is TRBV5-4, the J gene TRBJ2-1; the match to TRBD2 covers 14 bases. In germline, CDR1 is SGHNT, CDR2 YYREEE (reference sequence). J was trimmed by 7 bases and V by 5 bases; bases with no gene match: 11. CDR3 length equals 17 residues. The CDR3, as DNA: TGTGCCAGCAGTATCGACGCCAGACTAGCGGGAGGGAATGAGCAGTTCTTC. As protein: CASSIDARLAGGNEQFF. Drawing the rest from reference TRBV5-4 and TRBJ2-1, the complete variable domain is ETGVTQSPTHLIKTRGQQVTLRCSSQSGHNTVSWYQQALGQGPQFIFQYYREEENGRGNFPPRFSGLQFPNYSSELNVNALELDDSALYLCASSIDARLAGGNEQFFGPGTRLTVL.

DNA of the CDR3: TGCAGCGTCAATGACAGGGTCTCTGAAGCTTTCTTT. It translates to CSVNDRVSEAFF. The chain uses TRBV29-1 and TRBJ1-1, with 7 bases identical to TRBD1. J gave up 6 bases and V 6 bases, and 7 bases lay outside the gene matches. The CDR3 length is 12 residues. Per germline, CDR1 SQVTM and CDR2 ANQGSEA. Full variable domain (rest looked up from reference TRBV29-1 and TRBJ1-1): SAVISQKPSRDICQRGTSLTIQCQVDSQVTMMFWYRQQPGQSLTLIATANQGSEATYESGFVIDKFPISRPNLTFSTLTVSNMSPEDSSIYLCSVNDRVSEAFFGQGTRLTVV.

Notes on this clone: Sequence at one end of the junction differs from germline and may be a read error. V usage is TRBV6-5 and J usage is TRBJ1-2; no clear D. The CDR3 is 15 amino acids. Per germline, CDR1 MNHEY and CDR2 SVGAGI. The CDR3 reads CASSDSIGTFYGYTF. The CDR3, as DNA: TGTGCCAGCAGTGACTCTATCGGCACCTTCTATGGCTACACCTTC.

The gene calls are TRBV6-5 and TRBJ2-1; D perhaps matches TRBD2 (7 bases). CDR1 MNHEY and CDR2 SVGAGI come from the germline V gene. The CDR3 has 12 amino acids. V dropped 8 bases and J dropped 8 bases, with 13 bases sitting between them. In nucleotides, the CDR3 is TGTGCCAGCGGAACAGGGAGGGATGAGCAGTTCTTC. This gives the protein CASGTGRDEQFF.

V gene TRBV30 combines with J gene TRBJ2-3, with D hard to call. Trimming left V 2 bases short and J 1 base short, with 13 bases between. The CDR3 sequence is 15 residues long. CDR1 is GTSNPN and CDR2 is SVGIG in the germline V gene (reference sequence). Here the CDR3 DNA reads TGTGCCTGGAGTCCCATGGCCCTGGGCACAGATACGCAGTATTTT. Translating it yields CAWSPMALGTDTQYF.